This T cell receptor beta chain was sequenced in a study of blood T cell repertoires in COVID-19. Produced via immunoSEQ multiplex PCR; TCRdb's table is partial and in-frame only. The sample contains some 180,000 clones, 89% of which appear only once. Trimming cost V 4 bases and J 4 bases; bases outside gene matches: 7. Germline values: CDR1 SGHNT, CDR2 YYREEE (reference sequence). This CDR3 has 15 residues. This receptor was obtained from a man between 40 and 49 years old with acute or convalescent COVID-19. The sample comprised peripheral blood. This chain uses TRBV5-4 with TRBJ1-2, with 10 bases matching TRBD1. The CDR3 loop reads CASSPGTGARYGYTF. In DNA, the CDR3 is TGTGCCAGCAGCCCCGGGACAGGGGCCCGCTATGGCTACACCTTC.